This TCR beta chain was sequenced during a study of cytomegalovirus exposure and HLA in healthy donors. Findings of the study overall: The study designated 164 TCR beta chains cytomegalovirus-associated.

TCRdb's table, derived via immunoSEQ multiplex PCR, lists solely in-frame clones and lacks some. The data show approximately 150,000 clones, about 82% seen once. About this clone itself: Its specificity is unknown.

Material: PBMCs. The source of this sequence is a man aged 30 to 39 in good health and CMV-seropositive.

In DNA, the CDR3 is TGCGCCAGCAACGCCGGGAACACTGAAGCTTTCTTT. Amino acid sequence: CASNAGNTEAFF. V is TRBV5-1 and J is TRBJ1-1; D is ambiguous. The CDR3 totals 12 residues. Germline CDR1 is SGHRS and CDR2 is YFSETQ. Trimming left V 6 bases short and J 1 base short, with 7 bases between.